The sequence of this T cell receptor beta chain was determined in a study of T cells in localized non-small cell lung cancer. This clone is a singleton in its sample. Its antigen is still unknown. The assay was immunoSEQ multiplex PCR, and TCRdb's table has in-frame clones only and misses some. Seen here are about 26,000 clones, less than 90% observed once, and the top ten hold over 12%. The study, taken as a whole, reports: Higher T cell density in the blood was associated with longer overall survival, whereas higher adjacent-lung clonality associated with shorter survival.

This CDR3 has 12 residues. Germline CDR1 and CDR2: LNHDA and SQIVND (reference sequence). Trimming took off 7 bases at V and 2 bases at J, with 8 bases between the two ends. The TCR sequence derives from a female donor aged 60 or older with stage II squamous cell lung carcinoma. Sequencing used peripheral blood, obtained before any cancer treatment. V is TRBV19 and J is TRBJ2-5; D is uncertain. CDR3 in DNA: TGTGCCAGTATAGGCAGTCAAGAGACCCAGTACTTC. Residues: CASIGSQETQYF.